These 27 T cell receptor beta chains originate from one sample sequenced in a study of blood T cell repertoires in COVID-19. Profiling relied on immunoSEQ multiplex PCR, and the TCRdb table lists in-frame clones only, not all of them. The sample has approximately 70,000 clones, 90% to 95% seen once; the top ten hold 7.3%. The sequenced material came from peripheral blood. These receptors came from a man aged 40-55 years with COVID-19, enrolled during active disease.

The chain is built from TRBV10-3 and TRBJ2-1, with 9 bases aligning to TRBD2. V lost 6 bases to trimming and J lost 4 bases; unmatched junction nucleotides: 7. Germline CDR1 and CDR2: ENHRY and SYGVKD. There are 15 residues in the CDR3. The CDR3 sequence: CAISQRGAEYNEQFF. CDR3 DNA: TGTGCCATCAGCCAGCGGGGGGCCGAATACAATGAGCAGTTCTTC.

V gene TRBV24-1 combines with J gene TRBJ1-2; TRBD1 aligns across 10 bases. After removal of 3 bases from V and 0 bases from J, the junction contained 3 bases not matched to a gene. This CDR3 has 16 residues. Per the germline V gene, CDR1 is KGHDR and CDR2 is SFDVKD. The CDR3 bases are TGTGCCACCAGTGATCCCGGGACAGGGGCTAACTATGGCTACACCTTC. Its translation is CATSDPGTGANYGYTF.

This CDR3 reads CASSPGTGGRDEKLFF. CDR3 bases: TGTGCCAGCAGCCCCGGGACTGGTGGCCGGGATGAAAAACTGTTTTTT. The rearrangement joins TRBV9 to TRBJ1-4, with a weak D call TRBD1 (5 bases). The CDR3 contains 16 residues. CDR1 and CDR2 (germline): SGDLS, YYNGEE. Trimming stripped 4 bases from V and 6 bases from J, with 19 bases between.

This chain joins TRBV11-2 and TRBJ2-2, with 7 bases fitting TRBD2. CDR3 size: 19 residues. The germline V gene encodes CDR1 SGHAT and CDR2 FQNNGV. V lost 4 bases to trimming and J lost 1 base; unmatched junction nucleotides: 15. CDR3 sequence reads: CASSSQLRFPGGNTGELFF. The CDR3, as DNA: TGTGCCAGCAGCTCCCAATTAAGATTCCCGGGGGGGAACACCGGGGAGCTGTTTTTT. Full variable domain (missing parts from reference TRBV11-2 and TRBJ2-2): EAGVAQSPRYKIIEKRQSVAFWCNPISGHATLYWYQQILGQGPKLLIQFQNNGVVDDSQLPKDRFSAERLKGVDSTLKIQPAKLEDSAVYLCASSSQLRFPGGNTGELFFGEGSRLTVL.

The rearrangement uses TRBV3-1 (or the pseudogene TRBV3-2) and TRBJ2-1, with 8 nucleotides matching TRBD2. CDR1 is LGHDT, CDR2 YNNKEL, per germline (reference sequence). This CDR3 is 14 amino acids long. J was trimmed by 8 bases and V by 6 bases; bases with no gene match: 9. The CDR3 nucleotides read TGTGCCAGCAGACCTCGGGGGGGTGGGTATGAGCAGTTCTTC. Translation gives CASRPRGGGYEQFF.

The chain joins TRBV5-4 to TRBJ2-5; 7 nucleotides agree with TRBD2. The germline V gene encodes CDR1 SGHNT and CDR2 YYREEE (reference sequence). The CDR3 runs 15 residues. The V segment lost 4 bases and the J segment 1 base; nucleotides outside the gene matches: 7. This CDR3 reads CASSPAGVGQETQYF. In DNA, the CDR3 is TGTGCCAGCAGCCCGGCGGGAGTCGGCCAAGAGACCCAGTACTTC.

This chain joins TRBV2 and TRBJ1-2; 10 bases line up with TRBD1. The CDR3 spans 12 residues. The V gene's germline CDR1 is SNHLY and CDR2 FYNNEI. Trimming cost V 6 bases and J 8 bases; bases outside gene matches: 3. The DNA of the CDR3 is TGTGCCAGCAGCAGGGACAGGGGAGGCTACACCTTC. This translates into CASSRDRGGYTF.

This clone was seen a handful of times. The V and J genes are TRBV7-9 and TRBJ1-2; D perhaps matches TRBD1 (5 bases). The germline V gene encodes CDR1 SEHNR and CDR2 FQNEAQ (reference sequence). Trimming removed 5 bases from V and 7 bases from J, with 14 bases in between. CDR3 length: 13 amino acids. CDR3 protein: CASSAHSRAGYTF. Here the CDR3 DNA reads TGTGCCAGCAGCGCTCATTCCAGGGCTGGCTACACCTTC.

The chain employs TRBV28 and TRBJ1-2; 7 bases fit TRBD1. In germline, CDR1 is MDHEN, CDR2 SYDVKM. Trimming at V came to 5 bases and at J to 2 bases, leaving 8 bases not matched to a gene. CDR3 size: 15 residues. In DNA, the CDR3 is TGTGCCAGCAGTGCTGACAGGGCTCGGAACTATGGCTACACCTTC. This sequence encodes CASSADRARNYGYTF.

The rearrangement joins TRBV28 to TRBJ1-1; D is unclear. Trimming removed 3 bases at V and 1 base at J, with 6 bases between. The CDR3 length is 13 residues. CDR1 is MDHEN, CDR2 SYDVKM, per germline. The CDR3 bases are TGTGCCAGCAGTTTGAGCGAGAACACTGAAGCTTTCTTT. Translation gives CASSLSENTEAFF.

The rearrangement joins TRBV11-2 to TRBJ1-1, with a weak D call TRBD1 (5 bases). Trimming took off 4 bases at V and 4 bases at J, with 13 bases between the two ends. The CDR3 spans 14 residues. The germline CDR1 and CDR2 sequences are SGHAT and FQNNGV. The CDR3 here is CASSSDGGGTEAFF. DNA for the CDR3: TGTGCCAGCAGCTCCGACGGGGGTGGCACTGAAGCTTTCTTT.

A few counts support this clone. The V call is TRBV3-1 (or the pseudogene TRBV3-2), the J call TRBJ1-1, with D unresolved. The CDR3 is 11 residues long. V lost 4 bases, J lost 10 bases, and 10 bases lay in between. Germline loops: CDR1 LGHDT, CDR2 YNNKEL (reference sequence). CDR3 residues: CASSRARAAFF. The CDR3, as DNA: TGTGCCAGCAGCCGTGCGAGGGCAGCTTTCTTT.

The J gene is TRBJ2-1, the V gene TRBV9; unclear D gene. The germline V gene encodes CDR1 SGDLS and CDR2 YYNGEE. The CDR3 runs 14 residues. V was trimmed by 6 bases and J by 3 bases, leaving 13 bases between them. CDR3: CASTPASRYNEQFF. In nucleotides, the CDR3 is TGTGCCAGCACCCCGGCTAGTCGCTACAATGAGCAGTTCTTC.

This clone was recorded only once. The rearrangement uses TRBV29-1 and TRBJ2-3, with TRBD2 identical over 9 bases. After removal of 5 bases from V and 4 bases from J, the junction contained 10 bases not matched to a gene. This CDR3 region has 15 residues. The V gene's germline CDR1 is SQVTM and CDR2 ANQGSEA. CDR3 nucleotide sequence: TGCAGCGTTAGCGGGGGGCCCGACCGCTCAGATACGCAGTATTTT. Its translation: CSVSGGPDRSDTQYF.

The chain combines TRBV28 with TRBJ2-3; 8 positions agree with TRBD1. Trimming removed 8 bases from V and 0 bases from J; junction bases left unmatched: 16. This CDR3 has 18 amino acids. Germline V gene sequence: CDR1 MDHEN, CDR2 SYDVKM. CDR3 DNA: TGTGCCAGCCGCCTGGTCACCGGGACAGGTACTAGCACAGATACGCAGTATTTT. This gives the protein CASRLVTGTGTSTDTQYF. Full variable domain (outside the CDR3, taken from reference TRBV28 and TRBJ2-3): DVKVTQSSRYLVKRTGEKVFLECVQDMDHENMFWYRQDPGLGLRLIYFSYDVKMKEKGDIPEGYSVSREKKERFSLILESASTNQTSMYLCASRLVTGTGTSTDTQYFGPGTRLTVL.

The chain has TRBV7-3 and TRBJ2-3, with D possibly being TRBD2 (6 bases). The V end lost 3 bases, the J end lost 7 bases, and 11 bases lay between the germline ends. CDR1 SGHTA and CDR2 FQGTGA come from the germline V gene. This CDR3 region has 13 residues. This chain's CDR3 is CASSFGGPNTQYF. The CDR3 DNA follows: TGTGCCAGCAGCTTCGGGGGTCCAAATACGCAGTATTTT.

The chain links TRBV3-1 (or the pseudogene TRBV3-2) to TRBJ2-1; TRBD2 matches at 7 bases. The junction had 6 bases not matched to a gene; V was cut back by 0 bases and J by 4 bases. CDR1 is LGHDT, CDR2 YNNKEL, per germline (reference sequence). The CDR3 length is 16 residues. The CDR3, as DNA: TGTGCCAGCAGCCAAGACCTAGCGGACCTATACAATGAGCAGTTCTTC. Translating it yields CASSQDLADLYNEQFF.

The chain is built from TRBV28 and TRBJ2-7; D remains ambiguous. The CDR3 has 14 amino acids. Trimming stripped 10 bases from V and 0 bases from J, with 16 bases between. Germline CDR1 is MDHEN and CDR2 is SYDVKM. The CDR3 loop reads CATSVQPSSYEQYF. The CDR3 DNA is TGTGCCACCTCCGTTCAGCCTAGCTCCTACGAGCAGTACTTC. The variable domain in full, with the rest retrieved from reference TRBV28 and TRBJ2-7, is DVKVTQSSRYLVKRTGEKVFLECVQDMDHENMFWYRQDPGLGLRLIYFSYDVKMKEKGDIPEGYSVSREKKERFSLILESASTNQTSMYLCATSVQPSSYEQYFGPGTRLTVT.

The chain links TRBV6-6 to TRBJ1-1; D is unclear. Germline CDR1 reads MNHNY; CDR2 reads SVGAGI (reference sequence). The CDR3 covers 15 residues. Trimming removed 2 bases at V and 1 base at J, with 11 bases between. The CDR3 spells CASSYTQKSNTEAFF. In nucleotides, the CDR3 is TGTGCCAGCAGTTACACACAGAAATCGAACACTGAAGCTTTCTTT.

The chain has TRBV10-3 and TRBJ2-1; no firm D call. The V gene's germline CDR1 is ENHRY and CDR2 SYGVKD. This CDR3 region has 12 residues. V lost 4 bases and J lost 4, with 5 bases in between. CDR3 nucleotide sequence: TGTGCCATCAGTGGCGGATACAATGAGCAGTTCTTC. Translation: CAISGGYNEQFF.

The chain employs TRBV19 and TRBJ1-2, with 7 bases aligning to TRBD1. The V gene's germline CDR1 is LNHDA and CDR2 SQIVND (reference sequence). Trimming took 10 bases from V and 2 from J; bases not matched to a gene: 10. The length of the CDR3 is 14 residues. The CDR3 DNA sequence: TGTGCCACCAAATCGACAGGGAAAAACTATGGCTACACCTTC. Protein: CATKSTGKNYGYTF.

The rearrangement uses TRBV10-3 and TRBJ2-3, with D maybe TRBD2 (7 bases). The CDR3 contains 16 residues. Trimming took off 6 bases at V and 0 bases at J, with 16 bases between the two ends. Looked up from germline, CDR1 is ENHRY and CDR2 is SYGVKD. The CDR3 bases are TGTGCCATCAGCGGCGGGGGCACAGCTAGCACAGATACGCAGTATTTT. It yields the protein CAISGGGTASTDTQYF.

This sequence joins TRBV5-1 and TRBJ2-3, with D perhaps TRBD1 (6 bases). CDR1 and CDR2 (germline): SGHRS, YFSETQ. The CDR3 length is 14 residues. V was cut by 0 bases and J by 6 bases, with 11 bases left in between. Here the CDR3 reads CASSLGGGMDTQYF. The DNA of the CDR3 is TGCGCCAGCAGCTTGGGAGGGGGAATGGATACGCAGTATTTT.

This chain uses TRBV7-9 with TRBJ1-6; no reliable D call. V dropped 3 bases and J dropped 8 bases, with 8 bases sitting between them. There are 13 residues in the CDR3. Germline values: CDR1 SEHNR, CDR2 FQNEAQ (reference sequence). The CDR3 spells CASSFGLDSPLHF. The CDR3 nucleotides are TGTGCCAGCAGCTTCGGGTTGGATTCACCCCTCCACTTT.

The V gene is TRBV6-5, the J gene TRBJ2-1; possible D gene TRBD1, 5 bases. This CDR3 contains 13 residues. Germline V gene sequence: CDR1 MNHEY, CDR2 SVGAGI. V lost 7 bases, J lost 8 bases, and 15 bases lay in between. The CDR3 nucleotides read TGTGCCAGCACCGCGGTTTTAGGGGATGAGCAGTTCTTC. It codes for CASTAVLGDEQFF.

In its sample, this clone was seen once. This rearrangement joins TRBV15 to TRBJ1-1; TRBD1 matches 8 bases. The V gene end was trimmed by 3 bases and the J gene end by 2 bases; junction bases not matched to a gene: 5. The CDR3 consists of 15 residues. Germline CDR1 LNHNV, CDR2 YYDKDF (reference sequence). CDR3 sequence (DNA): TGTGCCACCAGCAGGTTGGACAGGGTAAACACTGAAGCTTTCTTT. This codes for CATSRLDRVNTEAFF.

This rearrangement joins TRBV2 to TRBJ2-7, with D possibly matching TRBD2 (7 bases). V lost 6 bases and J 6 bases, leaving 15 bases between the germline ends. This CDR3 has 13 amino acids. Germline CDR1 and CDR2: SNHLY and FYNNEI. CDR3 residues: CASRSNREGEQYF. The CDR3, as DNA: TGTGCCAGCAGGAGTAACAGGGAGGGCGAGCAGTACTTC.